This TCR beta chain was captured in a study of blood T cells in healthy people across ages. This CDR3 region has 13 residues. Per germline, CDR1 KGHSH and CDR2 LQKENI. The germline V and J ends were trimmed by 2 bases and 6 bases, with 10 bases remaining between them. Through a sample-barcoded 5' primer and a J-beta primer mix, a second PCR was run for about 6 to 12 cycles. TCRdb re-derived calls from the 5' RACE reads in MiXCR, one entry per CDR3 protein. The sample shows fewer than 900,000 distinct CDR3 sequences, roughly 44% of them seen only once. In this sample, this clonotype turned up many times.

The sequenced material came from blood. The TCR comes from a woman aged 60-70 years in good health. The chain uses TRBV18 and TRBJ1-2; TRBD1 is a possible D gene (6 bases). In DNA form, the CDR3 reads TGTGCCAGCTCACCAGGCAGGGGCGATGGCTACACCTTC. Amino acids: CASSPGRGDGYTF.